This T cell receptor (beta chain) was retrieved from a study of Ad26.COV2.S vaccination and SARS-CoV-2 variants. The treatment denotes: roughly 18 received Ad26.COV2.S at low or high dose, single or two shots; 5 received placebo; per-sample allocation not given. Day 63 after the first injection of vaccine or placebo was the sampling time. Boston provided a donor who was an adult aged 18-55 years. An Ad26 vector was used to express Wuhan-strain SARS-CoV-2 spike as the vaccine. Comment on this clone: Its antigen is unknown.

Trimming cost V 4 bases and J 9 bases, with 10 bases left between them. The CDR3 runs to 11 residues. Germline assignment: CDR1 SGHNT and CDR2 YYREEE (reference sequence). Assay: immunoSEQ multiplex PCR; the TCRdb copy retains only in-frame clones and omits some. The data contain some 290,000 clones, 85% of them seen just once; the ten biggest clones take up approximately 2.2%. General study findings and limits: Greater spike-specific TCR breadth was seen in vaccine recipients than in placebo recipients.

The sample in question was peripheral blood, obtained in a trial of Ad26.COV2.S vaccine versus placebo. The V call is TRBV5-4, the J call TRBJ1-2; D is undetermined. This TCR derives from a person aged 18 to 59 who received the Ad26.COV2.S COVID-19 vaccine or a placebo. The CDR3 loop is CASSKSGSYTF. The CDR3 DNA follows: TGTGCCAGCAGCAAATCCGGGAGCTACACCTTC. Full variable domain (rest looked up from reference TRBV5-4 and TRBJ1-2): ETGVTQSPTHLIKTRGQQVTLRCSSQSGHNTVSWYQQALGQGPQFIFQYYREEENGRGNFPPRFSGLQFPNYSSELNVNALELDDSALYLCASSKSGSYTFGSGTRLTVV.